Below, one T cell receptor beta chain is given with its context. Its antigen is unknown. Per-nucleotide qualities are absent, and no much larger clonotype sits a single base away. The cohort comprised some 730 healthy bone marrow donors. At the time of sampling, all cohort members were nominally healthy, though unrecorded immune exposures were likely present. The donor was CMV seronegative and belonged to the group of 350 or so seronegative cohort members. Every donor gave a peripheral blood sample, and the peripheral blood mononuclear cells from that sample were used for TCR beta sequencing. The Qiagen DNeasy Blood Extraction Kit was used to extract genomic DNA from the blood cell samples. The sample is drawn from a study of cytomegalovirus exposure and HLA in healthy donors (dated by TCRdb to 2017 to 2019). About the study as a whole: An earlier analysis of approximately 640 of the donors reported roughly 300 Gb of sequence data and more than 90 million unique TCR beta sequences from 150 million to 200 million T cells. Approximately 310 gigabases of sequencing data and some 85 million unique TCR sequences were included in an early release covering about 700 HLA-typed donors. The genetic ancestry cluster associated with self-reported Caucasian donors included 81% of the 300 to 450 genotyped donors. The study aimed to test whether signatures of past pathogen exposure could be identified by cataloging public T cell receptors. The study profiled the T cell repertoires of under 700 subjects by immunosequencing and related them to cytomegalovirus serostatus. Along with the approximately 600-subject first cohort, a separate validation cohort of over a hundred different subjects was used. To predict cytomegalovirus infection status, the study combined high-throughput TCR immunosequencing, statistical association of individual TCRs with disease status, and machine learning. A later analysis re-examined previously published TCR beta repertoires from roughly 650 donors and added high-resolution HLA genotyping to investigate patterns of TCR occurrence. Rather than drawing on any new phenotypic data, the later analysis identified candidate immune exposures from TCR beta sequences and the way those sequences occurred across donors. To decide whether each TCR beta V gene segment behaved as functional or pseudogenic, an earlier analysis of fewer than 750 of the donors relied on high-throughput TCR beta sequencing. Donor age, sex, ethnicity and CMV serostatus were compiled alongside the repertoire data. In a later genetic analysis, genome-wide SNP genotypes for about three fifths of the roughly 670 donors were used, and that subset was treated as a discovery cohort. Every repertoire in the discovery cohort had been generated on one and the same sequencing platform. HLA typing included class I and class II loci at four-digit resolution. The number of donors typed differed by locus, with roughly 629-640 for A, B, C, DRB1 and DQB1, more than 500 for DQA1, 606 for DPA1, and around 450 for DPB1. About five DR-DQ haplotypes were treated as single units for association and clustering because of strong linkage in the cohort. Among some 410 genotyped donors of the cohort, an average of roughly 230,000 unique TCR beta nucleotide sequences was sequenced per donor, of which about 18% were non-productive.

What the authors observed across the whole study: According to a later analysis, TCR association rates differed among HLA loci, with DRB1 alleles showing the most associated TCRs and HLA-C alleles showing the fewest. In vitro tests confirmed that a few of the cytomegalovirus-associated TCR beta chains recognize cytomegalovirus antigens. While some public TCRs were present in many individuals, most TCR sequences turned up only very rarely across donors. Only TCR beta chains were sequenced in this cohort, and the absence of alpha or paired-chain data limited detectable features. When HLA alleles, especially DR and DQ, strongly co-occurred, attributing TCR associations to individual alleles was difficult. Because some donors lacked HLA typing at each locus, the association tests relied only on the typed subset. Because counts were too low, seventeen rarely observed V segments, including chromosome 9 orphons, were excluded from the earlier analysis of fewer than 650 of the donors. A further reported finding was that TCR beta sequences accurately predicted the HLA-A and HLA-B alleles for most subjects in the first cohort. Most CMV-associated TCR beta chains appeared to be HLA-restricted in a later analysis, and the HLA associations seemed to be driven largely by CMV exposure. Because the 87-base-pair reads could not distinguish some IMGT-functional V segments, including TRBV6-2 and TRBV6-3, those segments were excluded. In a later genetic analysis, a missense DCLRE1C variant was associated with V-gene and J-gene trimming of TCR beta chains, and the association was replicated in an independent cohort. The classifier was reported to diagnose cytomegalovirus status with high specificity and sensitivity in both the original and validation cohorts. Compared with the approximately 600-donor mean, donors in an Asian-associated ancestry cluster had fewer N-insertions in productive TCRs, according to a later genetic analysis. In a later analysis, several top co-occurrence clusters were reported to appear linked to parvovirus B19, influenza, CMV and Epstein-Barr virus. The sequencing pipeline was judged likely to have produced a cluster of highly shared sequence variants as a technical artifact. It was suggested by the authors that the approach could potentially be generalized to other disease states and immunological phenotypes. The only immune exposure information available for the cohort was CMV serostatus. A later analysis found that HLA-associated TCR beta chains were more clonally expanded and had lower generation probabilities than equally common non-associated chains. An earlier analysis of 450 to 750 of the donors showed that most TCR beta V segments appeared in productive rearrangements either about 87% or about 30% of the time, which broadly matched IMGT annotations. The study gave a list of under 200 TCR beta chains associated with cytomegalovirus. Specific HLA alleles were associated with 15,000 to 20,000 TCR beta sequences at a false discovery rate of 0.05 in a later analysis. Correlated functional status among segregating V segments might reflect linkage disequilibrium, but an unknown experimental factor could not be ruled out. Presence/absence analyses assumed roughly uniform sequencing depth across donors, an assumption that may not hold.

Spanning cysteine to phenylalanine, the CDR3 consists of 14 amino acids. Here the CDR3 DNA is all that survives: 42 bases in frame from base 1. A distance of 11 bases separates the germline ends of V and J, which lose 2 bases and 6 bases respectively. CDR1 and CDR2 (KGHSH, LQKENI) derive from the germline V gene. The protocol used for the library was the immunoSEQ multiplex PCR assay. For the multiplex PCR, a mixture combining 60 forward primers for TCR Vbeta segments and 13 reverse primers for TCR Jbeta segments was used. Amplification of the CDR3 region of rearranged TCR beta genes was performed with a multiplex PCR assay on genomic DNA. The amplified TCR beta libraries were sequenced on the Illumina HiSeq System as 87-base-pair reads. The authors' pipeline ran thus. A later analysis counted tens of millions of unique TCR beta chains across the 640 or so repertoires, and 10 million to 11 million of these chains were shared by at least two donors. To remove PCR and sequencing errors, raw reads were error-corrected and collapsed into unique sequences using a nearest-neighbor algorithm that merged closely related sequences. V, D and J gene segments were assigned by aligning CDR3 sequences to IMGT reference sequences. Each retained sequence needed at least a six-nucleotide match to both a V gene segment and a J gene segment. Rearrangements were classified as productive when the CDR3 lacked stop codons and remained in frame with V and J, and all other rearrangements were classified as non-productive. Following IMGT convention, CDR3 was defined as the stretch from the second conserved V-encoded cysteine up to the conserved J-encoded phenylalanine. Sequences without an unambiguous match to a single V gene segment were excluded from the earlier analysis of almost 600 of the donors. In an earlier analysis of 587 of the donors, V segments were called functional above 56.7% productive rearrangements and were called segregating when the between-donor standard deviation exceeded 5%. A statistical classification framework was developed to diagnose cytomegalovirus status using the catalog of TCR beta chain sequences. In a later analysis, V and J genes were assigned by comparing TCR nucleotide sequences against IMGT/GENE-DB human TR gene sequences. In a later analysis, CDR3 sequences and most-parsimonious VDJ recombination scenarios were assigned using the TCRdist pipeline. In a later analysis, every TCR beta chain was defined by the combination of its CDR3 amino acid sequence and its V-gene family, and reads without a unique V-gene family were dropped. To address suspected cross-contamination and a sequencing artifact, a later analysis removed 592 highly shared, low-generation-probability nucleotide sequences. In a later analysis, a clonal expansion index for each public chain was calculated from normalized within-repertoire ranks of inferred template counts. In a later analysis, generation probabilities were computed using a VDJ recombination model fitted to out-of-frame rearrangements, and the results were checked against IGoR. A later analysis scored TCR-TCR, TCR-HLA and TCR-CMV co-occurrence with hypergeometric tests, applying a repertoire-size bias correction to TCR pairs. To estimate false discovery rates, a later analysis permuted the HLA or CMV assignments 20 times. A later analysis grouped co-occurring TCRs with DBSCAN, adding TCRdist sequence similarity when clustering within HLA-allele-positive subsets. Repertoires with fewer than 30,000 or more than 120,000 public chains, plus five repertoires with anomalous nucleotide sharing, were excluded from co-occurrence clustering. TCRdb carries this immuneACCESS record with in-frame sequences only. Its versions omit some clonotypes, under half of them owing to an unresolved V gene in the studies checked, with the rest unexplained. Clonal size and the V and J genes are those of that table, whereas D and trimming came from the DNA. For this sample the table gives tens of thousands of clones, of which about three quarters were detected only once. Together, the top ten hold about 1.1% of the sample.

Sequencing was performed on PBMCs. The receptor was derived from a male donor in good health and CMV-seronegative. Recombination joined TRBV18 with TRBJ1-5; the D gene is not confidently resolved. The base sequence is TGTGCCAGCTCACCAGCCCGGGTTCTTCAGCCCCAGCATTTT. The translation is CASSPARVLQPQHF.